The 31 T cell receptor beta chains listed next were all sequenced from one sample in a study of cytomegalovirus exposure and HLA in healthy donors. The PCR contained 60 Vbeta and 13 Jbeta primers. Clones were sequenced by immunoSEQ multiplex PCR, and TCRdb holds only the in-frame ones, with some missing. In the table there are around 100,000 clones, 70% to 80% of which are singletons. The sample taken for sequencing was PBMCs. The origin of the receptors is a woman aged 40 to 50 in good health and CMV-seronegative.

Details on this clone: Mismatch with germline at one junction end may stem from a read error. The chain recombines TRBV2 with TRBJ1-6; D remains unclear. This CDR3 comprises 14 residues. CDR1 and CDR2 (germline): SNHLY, FYNNEI. CDR3 protein: CASSGSSYNSPLHF. The CDR3 DNA reads as TGTGCCAGTAGTGGTAGCTCCTATAATTCACCCCTCCACTTT.

In its sample, this clone was seen a few times. The V gene is TRBV11-2, the J gene TRBJ1-6; TRBD1 agrees at 8 bases. Germline V gene sequence: CDR1 SGHAT, CDR2 FQNNGV. The CDR3 covers 15 residues. J lost 8 bases, V lost 2 bases, and 5 bases had no gene match. The CDR3 DNA sequence: TGTGCCAGCAGCTTATTCGACAGGGGTGATTCACCCCTCCACTTT. Translating it yields CASSLFDRGDSPLHF.

This clone turned up a few times. V and J are TRBV5-1 and TRBJ2-1; 13 nucleotides align to TRBD2. Germline-derived CDR1 and CDR2 are SGHRS and YFSETQ. V dropped 4 bases and J dropped 6; count of bases not matched to a gene: 7. The CDR3 spans 16 residues. CDR3 in amino acids: CASSGGGLAGVNEQFF. The CDR3 DNA sequence: TGCGCCAGCAGCGGGGGAGGACTAGCGGGAGTCAATGAGCAGTTCTTC.

The gene calls are TRBV19 and TRBJ2-1, with D possibly matching TRBD2 (6 bases). The CDR3 has 14 amino acids. The V gene's germline CDR1 is LNHDA and CDR2 SQIVND (reference sequence). V gave up 3 bases and J gave up 6 bases, with 12 bases separating them. CDR3 protein: CASSIIGGTNEQFF. CDR3 bases: TGTGCCAGTAGTATCATTGGGGGGACCAATGAGCAGTTCTTC.

This clone is a singleton in its sample. The chain combines TRBV15 with TRBJ2-5, with D possibly matching TRBD1 (5 bases). The J call could be wrong; TRBJ2-7 is a better fit for the DNA end. The CDR3 runs to 14 residues. Germline assignment: CDR1 LNHNV and CDR2 YYDKDF (reference sequence). CDR3 residues: CATSRDRSQGEQYF. In DNA, the CDR3 is TGTGCCACCAGCAGAGATAGGTCGCAGGGCGAGCAGTACTTC.

The count of this clone is one. The chain joins TRBV7-2 to TRBJ1-5, with 8 bases lining up with TRBD1. CDR3 length: 13 residues. The V gene's germline CDR1 is SGHTA and CDR2 FQGNSA. V lost 4 bases and J lost 7; bases outside the gene matches: 3. CDR3 residues: CASSSDRAQPQHF. Written as DNA, the CDR3 is TGTGCCAGCAGCTCGGACAGGGCCCAGCCCCAGCATTTT.

The chain carries TRBV7-9 and TRBJ1-5; D not certain. V lost 0 bases and J 2 bases, leaving 11 bases between the germline ends. From germline, CDR1 is SEHNR and CDR2 FQNEAQ (reference sequence). The CDR3 length is 16 residues. In DNA, the CDR3 is TGTGCCAGCAGCTTAGCTTCGGCGCAGGGCAATCAGCCCCAGCATTTT. Encoded protein: CASSLASAQGNQPQHF. Complete variable domain (other parts from reference TRBV7-9 and TRBJ1-5): DTGVSQNPRHKITKRGQNVTFRCDPISEHNRLYWYRQTLGQGPEFLTYFQNEAQLEKSRLLSDRFSAERPKGSFSTLEIQRTEQGDSAMYLCASSLASAQGNQPQHFGDGTRLSIL.

J is TRBJ2-7 and V is TRBV28, with D possibly TRBD1 on 6 matching bases. Between the trimmed V and J ends, which lost 3 bases and 2 bases, there was a span of 11 bases. CDR3 size: 14 residues. Germline assignment: CDR1 MDHEN and CDR2 SYDVKM. CDR3 bases: TGTGCCAGCAGTTTTAGGACAGTAGCCTACGAGCAGTACTTC. This codes for CASSFRTVAYEQYF.

The V and J genes are TRBV28 and TRBJ2-7, with 7 bases aligning to TRBD1. After removal of 5 bases from V and 0 bases from J, the junction contained 1 base not matched to a gene. Germline V lookup: CDR1 MDHEN, CDR2 SYDVKM. The CDR3 has 13 residues. The CDR3 DNA reads TGTGCCAGCAGTGGGGACAGCTCCTACGAGCAGTACTTC. Its protein is CASSGDSSYEQYF.

The V gene is TRBV7-2, the J gene TRBJ2-7; D is uncertain. The length of the CDR3 is 13 residues. Germline CDR1 and CDR2: SGHTA and FQGNSA. The V and J ends lost 3 bases and 3 bases respectively, with 9 bases between them. The CDR3 nucleotides are TGTGCCAGCAGCTTGGCCGGGTACTACGAGCAGTACTTC. This encodes CASSLAGYYEQYF.

The chain couples TRBV19 to TRBJ1-5, with D possibly being TRBD1 (5 bases). Deletions cut 5 bases from V and 4 bases from J, with 15 bases between. This CDR3 is 15 amino acids long. Looked up from germline, CDR1 is LNHDA and CDR2 is SQIVND (reference sequence). Here the CDR3 reads CASSRFDGGNQPQHF. The CDR3 DNA is TGTGCCAGTAGTCGCTTCGACGGGGGGAATCAGCCCCAGCATTTT.

The genes are TRBV7-2 and TRBJ2-7, with 8 bases matching TRBD2. The CDR3 extends over 15 amino acids. Germline loops: CDR1 SGHTA, CDR2 FQGNSA. J was trimmed by 5 bases and V by 0 bases; bases with no gene match: 6. As DNA, the CDR3 is TGTGCCAGCAGCTTAGCGGGACTAGTTTTCAACGAGCAGTACTTC. Its protein is CASSLAGLVFNEQYF.

This clone was counted once. The chain joins TRBV5-5 to TRBJ1-5; D is uncertain. The CDR3 contains 13 residues. In germline, CDR1 is SGHKS, CDR2 YYEKEE (reference sequence). V lost 4 bases and J lost 8, with 13 bases in between. In DNA form, the CDR3 reads TGTGCCAGCAGCAAGACGGGGAGGGAGCCCCAGCATTTT. This sequence encodes CASSKTGREPQHF.

The V and J genes are TRBV29-1 and TRBJ2-7; the D gene is possibly TRBD2 (5 bases). V shed 6 bases and J shed 4 bases, with 10 bases lying between them. There are 11 residues in the CDR3. In germline, CDR1 is SQVTM, CDR2 ANQGSEA. The CDR3 DNA follows: TGCAGCGTGAGGGTAGGGTACGAGCAGTACTTC. It yields the protein CSVRVGYEQYF.

This chain connects TRBV19 to TRBJ1-5; no clear D. Germline V gene lookup returns CDR1 LNHDA and CDR2 SQIVND (reference sequence). V lost 5 bases and J 1 base, leaving 15 bases between the germline ends. The length of the CDR3 is 16 residues. CDR3 coding DNA: TGTGCCAGTAGTCGAATGACGGGTGGAAGCAATCAGCCCCAGCATTTT. This gives the protein CASSRMTGGSNQPQHF. Drawing the rest from reference TRBV19 and TRBJ1-5, the complete variable domain is DGGITQSPKYLFRKEGQNVTLSCEQNLNHDAMYWYRQDPGQGLRLIYYSQIVNDFQKGDIAEGYSVSREKKESFPLTVTSAQKNPTAFYLCASSRMTGGSNQPQHFGDGTRLSIL.

This clone was seen a single time. The V and J genes are TRBV6-1 and TRBJ1-1, with 9 bases aligning to TRBD1. The CDR3 has 16 residues. The J segment lost 0 bases and the V segment lost 4 bases, leaving 6 bases of the junction unmatched. Germline V gene sequence: CDR1 MNHNS, CDR2 SASEGT. CDR3 sequence reads: CASSVGTGSLNTEAFF. CDR3 in DNA: TGTGCCAGCAGTGTGGGGACAGGGTCCTTGAACACTGAAGCTTTCTTT.

The chain joins TRBV6-1 to TRBJ2-7; D is uncertain. V dropped 8 bases and J dropped 6 bases, with 17 bases sitting between them. This CDR3 has 13 residues. Germline-derived CDR1 and CDR2 are MNHNS and SASEGT. The CDR3 spells CASHRPGLVEQYF. The CDR3 DNA reads TGTGCCAGCCACCGGCCAGGTCTGGTCGAGCAGTACTTC.

The V call is TRBV7-9, the J call TRBJ1-5, with 7 positions matching TRBD1. V gave up 5 bases and J gave up 1 base; unmatched junction bases: 2. The germline V gene encodes CDR1 SEHNR and CDR2 FQNEAQ (reference sequence). This CDR3 is 14 amino acids long. The CDR3 region has the DNA TGTGCCAGCAGCACACAGGGGAGCAATCAGCCCCAGCATTTT. This codes for CASSTQGSNQPQHF.

V and J are TRBV18 and TRBJ1-4; D is ambiguous. Germline values: CDR1 KGHSH, CDR2 LQKENI. This CDR3 contains 15 residues. V dropped 5 bases and J dropped 6 bases, with 16 bases sitting between them. CDR3 sequence (DNA): TGTGCCAGCTCAGTCCTCCGAGGGCGGGATGAAAAACTGTTTTTT. It translates to CASSVLRGRDEKLFF.

This chain connects TRBV2 to TRBJ2-1, with TRBD2 identical over 9 bases. J was trimmed by 9 bases and V by 4 bases; bases with no gene match: 4. This CDR3 has 13 residues. Germline CDR1 SNHLY, CDR2 FYNNEI. This chain's CDR3 is CASSGGGAREQFF. DNA for the CDR3: TGTGCCAGCAGTGGCGGGGGGGCCCGTGAGCAGTTCTTC.

The chain carries TRBV7-2 and TRBJ2-1; 15 bases are a match to TRBD2. V trimming: 5 bases; J trimming: 5 bases; junction bases outside the gene matches: 10. CDR1 and CDR2 (germline): SGHTA, FQGNSA. CDR3 length equals 18 residues. CDR3 in DNA: TGTGCCAGCAGCCCGCGCTGGACTAGCGGGGGGGCTGACAATGAGCAGTTCTTC. Protein: CASSPRWTSGGADNEQFF.

This clone was detected once. The rearrangement joins TRBV19 to TRBJ2-7, with 8 nucleotides matching TRBD2. The CDR3 covers 18 residues. Germline trimming cut 5 bases from V and 2 bases from J; bases unmatched to any gene: 17. Per germline, CDR1 LNHDA and CDR2 SQIVND (reference sequence). The CDR3 bases are TGTGCCAGTAGTGGTGGGGGTCGTGATAGCGGGACCACCTACGAGCAGTACTTC. This sequence encodes CASSGGGRDSGTTYEQYF.

The chain's CDR3 is CASSHGGLVAGANVLTF. CDR3 in DNA: TGTGCCAGCTCACACGGGGGGCTAGTGGCTGGGGCCAACGTCCTGACTTTC. The gene calls are TRBV18 and TRBJ2-6; TRBD2 might be the D (7 bases). Germline CDR1 KGHSH, CDR2 LQKENI. V lost 4 bases and J lost 2, with 15 bases in between. The CDR3 loop spans 17 amino acids.

The CDR3 DNA reads TGTGCCATCAGTGAAAGCACAGGCGAAAGCAATCAGCCCCAGCATTTT. It encodes CAISESTGESNQPQHF. The chain employs TRBV10-3 and TRBJ1-5; weak D call: TRBD1 (5 bases). V gave up 3 bases and J gave up 1 base, with 13 bases separating them. The CDR3 contains 16 residues. The germline V gene has CDR1 ENHRY and CDR2 SYGVKD.

In DNA form, the CDR3 reads TGTGCCAGCAGTCCGGGACAGGGGCGAAGCTCCTACGAGCAGTACTTC. This sequence encodes CASSPGQGRSSYEQYF. This sequence joins TRBV28 and TRBJ2-7; 10 nucleotides match TRBD1. From germline, CDR1 is MDHEN and CDR2 SYDVKM. The CDR3 length is 16 residues. Trimming removed 5 bases from V and 0 bases from J; junction bases left unmatched: 7.

V and J are TRBV18 and TRBJ1-3; tentative D call: TRBD1 (5 bases). CDR1 KGHSH and CDR2 LQKENI come from the germline V gene. The CDR3 runs 15 residues. V shed 5 bases and J shed 0 bases, with 11 bases lying between them. The CDR3 is CASSERGISGNTIYF. The CDR3 nucleotides read TGTGCCAGCTCAGAAAGGGGTATCTCTGGAAACACCATATATTTT.

The chain recombines TRBV4-1 with TRBJ2-3; TRBD2 agrees at 10 bases. Germline V gene lookup returns CDR1 MGHRA and CDR2 YSYEKL. Trimming took 2 bases from V and 6 from J; bases not matched to a gene: 20. The CDR3 is 20 residues long. CDR3 loop: CASSQSLGLAEPRVEDTQYF. The DNA of the CDR3 is TGCGCCAGCAGCCAAAGTTTAGGACTAGCGGAGCCCCGAGTTGAGGATACGCAGTATTTT.

The rearrangement uses TRBV4-2 and TRBJ2-1; 9 bases are shared with TRBD2. The J segment lost 3 bases and the V segment lost 4 bases, leaving 19 bases of the junction unmatched. The CDR3 loop spans 20 amino acids. Germline values: CDR1 LGHNA, CDR2 YNFKEQ. The CDR3 region has the DNA TGTGCCAGCAGCCCCGTAAGGGGGGGAGCGGGAGGTAGTGGCTACAATGAGCAGTTCTTC. Translating gives CASSPVRGGAGGSGYNEQFF.

The chain recombines TRBV11-2 with TRBJ2-2; the match to TRBD2 covers 10 bases. The ends lost 6 bases at V and 3 bases at J; junction bases unmatched: 4. The CDR3 extends over 15 amino acids. Germline V gene data show CDR1 as SGHAT and CDR2 as FQNNGV. The CDR3 DNA reads as TGTGCCAGCAGTACCGGGACTAGCGACACCGGGGAGCTGTTTTTT. It codes for CASSTGTSDTGELFF.

This clone has only one observation. In the same sample, other DNA sequences code for this CDR3. The chain carries TRBV18 and TRBJ1-4; no clear D gene. Per germline, CDR1 KGHSH and CDR2 LQKENI. The CDR3 consists of 11 residues. V gave up 3 bases and J gave up 6 bases, with 2 bases separating them. The chain's CDR3 is CASSPDEKLFF. The CDR3 nucleotides are TGTGCCAGCTCACCCGATGAAAAACTGTTTTTT.

In its sample, this clone was seen once. The chain carries TRBV19 and TRBJ1-2; no clear D gene. The CDR3 contains 15 residues. CDR1 is LNHDA and CDR2 is SQIVND in the germline V gene (reference sequence). Trimming left V 5 bases short and J 4 bases short, with 17 bases between. CDR3 in DNA: TGTGCCAGTAGTGGAGGTGCTGGTGGGATCTATGGCTACACCTTC. Protein sequence: CASSGGAGGIYGYTF.